The 12 T cell receptor beta chains presented below share a single source sample, sequenced in a study of human T cells and chemical hapten exposure. TCRdb ran MiXCR on the RACE reads and lists one entry per CDR3 protein. There are about 90,000 distinct CDR3 sequences in the sample; 11% occur only once, and roughly 1% lies in the top ten. Specified time point: patch test 3, about 24 weeks after DPC sensitization. As for treatment: therapeutic diphenylcyclopropenone sensitization with weekly scalp DPC. Source: whole blood, taken in connection with sensitization to the hapten diphenylcyclopropenone (DPC). These receptors all come from a woman in her twenties or thirties with alopecia areata. Some clones in this sample may be carry-over from other donors' samples.

This clonotype was observed many times. The chain is built from TRBV28 and TRBJ2-3, with 9 bases fitting TRBD1. The CDR3 is made up of 14 amino acids. Unmatched junction bases numbered 6, after V lost 5 bases and J lost 6 bases. Germline V gene data show CDR1 as MDHEN and CDR2 as SYDVKM. The CDR3 spells CASSPTGGSDTQYF. CDR3 DNA: TGTGCCAGCAGTCCCACAGGGGGCAGCGATACGCAGTATTTT.

This clonotype came up many times. The rearrangement links TRBV21-1 to TRBJ2-3; the D call in the table, TRBD1, was not verified against the DNA. TRBV21-1 is deemed a pseudogene. This CDR3 is 15 amino acids long. CDR3 nucleotide sequence: TGTGCCAGCAGCAAAGCGGGCCGGGTAGGCGATACGCAGTATTTT. Residues: CASSKAGRVGDTQYF.

At least ten counts were recorded for this clonotype. The V and J genes are TRBV6-1 and TRBJ1-6, with D possibly TRBD1 on 6 matching bases. The germline V gene encodes CDR1 MNHNS and CDR2 SASEGT. CDR3 length equals 15 residues. Trimming left V 10 bases short and J 2 bases short, with 15 bases between. The CDR3: CATTRTDTYNSPLHF. The DNA of the CDR3 is TGTGCCACCACAAGGACAGACACCTATAATTCACCCCTCCACTTT.

This clonotype was seen only a few times. This chain connects TRBV5-1 to TRBJ2-5, with a possible D match to TRBD1 (5 bases). Between the trimmed V and J ends, which lost 0 bases and 0 bases, there was a span of 15 bases. The CDR3 consists of 17 residues. Per germline, CDR1 SGHRS and CDR2 YFSETQ. The CDR3 here is CASSLAKGFSYQETQYF. The CDR3, as DNA: TGCGCCAGCAGCTTGGCCAAGGGGTTCTCGTACCAAGAGACCCAGTACTTC.

This clonotype was found many times. The chain carries TRBV5-1 and TRBJ1-5; no clear D gene. The CDR3 extends over 13 amino acids. The germline V and J ends were trimmed by 5 bases and 4 bases, with 10 bases remaining between them. Germline values: CDR1 SGHRS, CDR2 YFSETQ. CDR3 sequence: CASSPEGNQPQHF. As DNA, the CDR3 is TGCGCCAGCAGTCCGGAGGGTAATCAGCCCCAGCATTTT.

This clonotype was observed a handful of times. The V and J genes are TRBV28 and TRBJ2-7, with 11 bases lining up with TRBD1. Looked up from germline, CDR1 is MDHEN and CDR2 is SYDVKM. Unmatched junction bases numbered 17, after V lost 7 bases and J lost 12 bases. This CDR3 comprises 15 residues. DNA for the CDR3: TGTGCCAGCACCACCGAGGGACAGGGGGATAAACGCCGGTACTTC. Its protein product is CASTTEGQGDKRRYF.

This clonotype was seen at least ten times. V gene TRBV29-1 combines with J gene TRBJ2-2; D is unresolved. Germline V lookup: CDR1 SQVTM, CDR2 ANQGSEA. CDR3 length equals 14 residues. Trimming left V 0 bases short and J 6 bases short, with 11 bases between. The CDR3 loop reads CSVEDSSLSGELFF. The DNA of the CDR3 is TGCAGCGTTGAAGATAGCTCCCTGTCCGGGGAGCTGTTTTTT.

The sample holds many counts of this clonotype. The chain has TRBV6-5 and TRBJ2-3, with a weak D call TRBD2 (6 bases). V was trimmed by 2 bases and J by 0 bases, leaving 9 bases between them. Germline V gene sequence: CDR1 MNHEY, CDR2 SVGAGI. The CDR3 extends over 15 amino acids. CDR3 region: CASSYGGTSTDTQYF. CDR3 sequence (DNA): TGTGCCAGCAGTTACGGGGGGACGAGCACAGATACGCAGTATTTT.

This chain connects TRBV7-9 to TRBJ1-4; weak D call: TRBD1 (6 bases). V shed 1 base and J shed 7 bases, with 13 bases lying between them. Germline CDR1 SEHNR, CDR2 FQNEAQ (reference sequence). CDR3 length: 15 amino acids. Here the CDR3 DNA reads TGTGCCAGCAGCTTAGTAGGGGGATACGGTGAAAAACTGTTTTTT. Protein product: CASSLVGGYGEKLFF.

This clonotype was seen repeatedly, ten times or more. The rearrangement joins TRBV9 to TRBJ2-1, with D possibly TRBD1 on 6 matching bases. The CDR3 is 15 residues long. The V and J ends lost 0 bases and 5 bases respectively, with 12 bases between them. Germline V lookup: CDR1 SGDLS, CDR2 YYNGEE. CDR3 sequence (DNA): TGTGCCAGCAGCGTAGAGTGGGGGCCTAACAATGAGCAGTTCTTC. This codes for CASSVEWGPNNEQFF. Variable domain in full (rest from reference TRBV9 and TRBJ2-1): DSGVTQTPKHLITATGQRVTLRCSPRSGDLSVYWYQQSLDQGLQFLIQYYNGEERAKGNILERFSAQQFPDLHSELNLSSLELGDSALYFCASSVEWGPNNEQFFGPGTRLTVL.

This clonotype was recorded only once. V gene TRBV28 combines with J gene TRBJ2-5; weak D call: TRBD1 (6 bases). Germline CDR1 and CDR2: MDHEN and SYDVKM. V was cut by 3 bases and J by 2 bases, with 10 bases left in between. The CDR3 totals 14 residues. CDR3 coding DNA: TGTGCCAGCAGTTTTGGGGACAATCAAGAGACCCAGTACTTC. Amino acid sequence: CASSFGDNQETQYF.

In this sample, this clonotype turned up many times. V gene TRBV15 combines with J gene TRBJ2-6; 7 nucleotides line up with TRBD1. This CDR3 has 15 amino acids. With 3 bases clipped from V and 3 bases from J, the junction kept 2 bases outside the gene matches. Germline CDR1 and CDR2: LNHNV and YYDKDF (reference sequence). The CDR3 coding sequence is TGTGCCACCAGCAGGCAGGGGGTTGGGGCCAACGTCCTGACTTTC. As protein: CATSRQGVGANVLTF.